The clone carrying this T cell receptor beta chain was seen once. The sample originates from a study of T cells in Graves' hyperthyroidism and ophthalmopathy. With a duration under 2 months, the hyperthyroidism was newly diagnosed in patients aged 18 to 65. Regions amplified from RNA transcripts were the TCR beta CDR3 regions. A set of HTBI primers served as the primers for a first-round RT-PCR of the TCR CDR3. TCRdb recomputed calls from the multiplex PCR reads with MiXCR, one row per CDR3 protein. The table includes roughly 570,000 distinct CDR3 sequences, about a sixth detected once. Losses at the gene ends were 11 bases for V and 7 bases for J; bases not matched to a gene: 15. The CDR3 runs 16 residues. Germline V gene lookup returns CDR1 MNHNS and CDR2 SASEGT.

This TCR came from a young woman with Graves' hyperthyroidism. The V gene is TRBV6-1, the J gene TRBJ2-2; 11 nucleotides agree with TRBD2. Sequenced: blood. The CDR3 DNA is TGTGCCGTCCTTCTACGGAGGCTAGCGGGAGGCGGGGAGCTGTTTTTT. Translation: CAVLLRRLAGGGELFF.